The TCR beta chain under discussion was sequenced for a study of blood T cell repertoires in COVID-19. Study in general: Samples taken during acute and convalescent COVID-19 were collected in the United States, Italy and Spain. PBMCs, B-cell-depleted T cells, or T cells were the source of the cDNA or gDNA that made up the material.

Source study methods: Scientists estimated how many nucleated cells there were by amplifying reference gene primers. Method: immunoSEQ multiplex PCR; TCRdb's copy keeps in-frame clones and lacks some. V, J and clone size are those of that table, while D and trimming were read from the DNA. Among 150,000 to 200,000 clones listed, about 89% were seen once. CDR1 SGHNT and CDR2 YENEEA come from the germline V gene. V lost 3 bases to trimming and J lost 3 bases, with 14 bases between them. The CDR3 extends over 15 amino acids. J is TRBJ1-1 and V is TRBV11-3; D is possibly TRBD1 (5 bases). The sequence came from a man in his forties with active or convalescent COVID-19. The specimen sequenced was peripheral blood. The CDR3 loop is CASSLGGPTYTEAFF. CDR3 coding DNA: TGTGCCAGCAGCTTGGGGGGACCGACGTACACTGAAGCTTTCTTT.